The 15 T cell receptor beta chains presented below share a single source sample, sequenced in a study of blood T cell repertoires in COVID-19. Measured with immunoSEQ multiplex PCR; TCRdb has only the in-frame clones, and not every one. This table has about 130,000 clones, approximately 80% appearing once. Sequenced material: peripheral blood. All receptors derive from a man in his 60s who had recovered from COVID-19.

V is TRBV5-1 and J is TRBJ2-1, with TRBD2 matching 11 bases. CDR1 is SGHRS and CDR2 is YFSETQ in the germline V gene. This CDR3 contains 15 residues. Losses at the gene ends were 3 bases for V and 6 bases for J; bases not matched to a gene: 5. Here the CDR3 reads CASSSGLAEPNEQFF. The CDR3 nucleotides are TGCGCCAGCAGCTCGGGACTAGCGGAACCCAATGAGCAGTTCTTC. Full variable domain (remainder filled in from reference TRBV5-1 and TRBJ2-1): KAGVTQTPRYLIKTRGQQVTLSCSPISGHRSVSWYQQTPGQGLQFLFEYFSETQRNKGNFPGRFSGRQFSNSRSEMNVSTLELGDSALYLCASSSGLAEPNEQFFGPGTRLTVL.

This rearrangement joins TRBV18 to TRBJ2-2; 10 bases agree with TRBD2. This CDR3 has 15 residues. The germline CDR1 and CDR2 sequences are KGHSH and LQKENI. The V segment lost 3 bases and the J segment 6 bases; nucleotides outside the gene matches: 4. The CDR3 protein is CASSPGLAIAGELFF. The CDR3 bases are TGTGCCAGCTCACCGGGACTAGCGATAGCCGGGGAGCTGTTTTTT.

This chain uses TRBV2 with TRBJ2-2; D possibly corresponds to TRBD1 (6 bases). The CDR3 extends over 15 amino acids. V lost 5 bases to trimming and J lost 0 bases, with 10 bases between them. Per the germline V gene, CDR1 is SNHLY and CDR2 is FYNNEI. Written as DNA, the CDR3 is TGTGCCAGCAGTTGGGACAACGCGAACACCGGGGAGCTGTTTTTT. Translation: CASSWDNANTGELFF.

This clone was counted a few times. This chain uses TRBV9 with TRBJ2-1, with 11 bases matching TRBD2. Germline loops: CDR1 SGDLS, CDR2 YYNGEE. V shed 6 bases, J shed 3 bases, and the junction held 5 bases outside the gene matches. The length of the CDR3 is 15 residues. CDR3 DNA sequence: TGTGCCAGCACTGAGGGGACTAGCGGCTACAATGAGCAGTTCTTC. It translates to CASTEGTSGYNEQFF.

The chain couples TRBV5-1 to TRBJ2-4; tentatively, D is TRBD2 (5 bases). Trimming left V 7 bases short and J 0 bases short, with 11 bases between. The CDR3 is 14 residues long. Per the germline V gene, CDR1 is SGHRS and CDR2 is YFSETQ. This CDR3 is CASRTGLAKNIQYF. Written as DNA, the CDR3 is TGCGCCAGCCGGACGGGGTTAGCCAAAAACATTCAGTACTTC.

V usage is TRBV4-3 and J usage is TRBJ1-2; possible D gene TRBD1, 6 bases. Trimming took 2 bases from V and 4 from J, leaving 14 bases between them. The germline V gene has CDR1 LGHNA and CDR2 YSLEER. This CDR3 is 15 amino acids long. CDR3 sequence reads: CASSQRQVRPYGYTF. DNA for the CDR3: TGCGCCAGCAGCCAACGACAGGTTAGGCCCTATGGCTACACCTTC.

This chain joins TRBV28 and TRBJ1-1; a weak D match, TRBD1 (5 bases). The germline gives CDR1 MDHEN, CDR2 SYDVKM. V shed 3 bases and J shed 6 bases, with 11 bases lying between them. CDR3 size: 13 residues. The CDR3 protein is CASSLQGTAEAFF. The CDR3 nucleotides are TGTGCCAGCAGTTTGCAGGGTACCGCTGAAGCTTTCTTT.

About this clone: Other DNA sequences of this sample code for an identical CDR3. CDR3 protein: CASSTGSYEQYF. The CDR3 DNA reads as TGTGCCAGCAGTACCGGCTCCTACGAGCAGTACTTC. The V and J genes are TRBV6-2 or TRBV6-3 and TRBJ2-7, with D uncertain. Germline CDR1 is MNHEY and CDR2 is SVGEGT. V lost 5 bases to trimming and J lost 0 bases, with 5 bases between them. The CDR3 length is 12 residues.

The CDR3 DNA is TGTGCCAGCTCAGGTACTGACTCCGGGACATACGAGCAGTACTTC. Its protein product is CASSGTDSGTYEQYF. The chain employs TRBV18 and TRBJ2-7, with D maybe TRBD1 (6 bases). The CDR3 is made up of 15 amino acids. Germline CDR1 reads KGHSH; CDR2 reads LQKENI. The V end lost 5 bases, the J end lost 4 bases, and 18 bases lay between the germline ends.

This clone turned up a few times. The chain is built from TRBV5-6 and TRBJ2-7; D remains ambiguous. This CDR3 comprises 10 residues. V gave up 7 bases and J gave up 5 bases, with 7 bases separating them. From germline, CDR1 is SGHDT and CDR2 YYEEEE. The CDR3 nucleotides read TGTGCCAGCCGCACGGACGAGCAGTACTTC. This sequence encodes CASRTDEQYF.

The rearrangement uses TRBV11-2 and TRBJ1-2; possible D gene TRBD1, 5 bases. This CDR3 comprises 16 residues. V gave up 0 bases and J gave up 0 bases, with 11 bases separating them. Looked up from germline, CDR1 is SGHAT and CDR2 is FQNNGV. The CDR3 DNA follows: TGTGCCAGCAGCTTAGATGGGGGGGTGGCTAACTATGGCTACACCTTC. Its translation is CASSLDGGVANYGYTF.

The gene calls are TRBV28 and TRBJ2-7; D may be TRBD2 (7 bases). Per the germline V gene, CDR1 is MDHEN and CDR2 is SYDVKM. Trimming took off 4 bases at V and 2 bases at J, with 9 bases between the two ends. The CDR3 is made up of 13 amino acids. CDR3 region: CASSSGGPYEQYF. CDR3 in DNA: TGTGCCAGCAGTTCGGGGGGCCCCTACGAGCAGTACTTC.

The rearrangement uses TRBV28 and TRBJ1-3, with 7 bases matching TRBD1. The V gene end was trimmed by 9 bases and the J gene end by 4 bases; junction bases not matched to a gene: 3. Germline V gene data show CDR1 as MDHEN and CDR2 as SYDVKM. This CDR3 is 12 amino acids long. The CDR3 DNA sequence: TGTGCCAGACAGGGGAAGGGAAACACCATATATTTT. Protein: CARQGKGNTIYF. The full variable domain, its missing parts supplied by reference TRBV28 and TRBJ1-3, is DVKVTQSSRYLVKRTGEKVFLECVQDMDHENMFWYRQDPGLGLRLIYFSYDVKMKEKGDIPEGYSVSREKKERFSLILESASTNQTSMYLCARQGKGNTIYFGEGSWLTVV.

The chain has TRBV30 and TRBJ2-2; TRBD1 might be the D (5 bases). The V and J ends lost 0 bases and 6 bases respectively, with 17 bases between them. This CDR3 region has 16 residues. Germline CDR1 is GTSNPN and CDR2 is SVGIG (reference sequence). This CDR3 is CAWSVLARATAGELFF. The CDR3 DNA is TGTGCCTGGAGTGTACTGGCCAGGGCGACGGCCGGGGAGCTGTTTTTT.

This clone appeared a few times. V usage is TRBV27 and J usage is TRBJ2-7; weak D call: TRBD2 (5 bases). Germline CDR1 reads MNHEY; CDR2 reads SMNVEV (reference sequence). Trimming left V 6 bases short and J 3 bases short, with 12 bases between. The CDR3 length is 13 residues. The CDR3 region has the DNA TGTGCCAGCAGGACCTCCGGGGTCTACGAGCAGTACTTC. It encodes CASRTSGVYEQYF.